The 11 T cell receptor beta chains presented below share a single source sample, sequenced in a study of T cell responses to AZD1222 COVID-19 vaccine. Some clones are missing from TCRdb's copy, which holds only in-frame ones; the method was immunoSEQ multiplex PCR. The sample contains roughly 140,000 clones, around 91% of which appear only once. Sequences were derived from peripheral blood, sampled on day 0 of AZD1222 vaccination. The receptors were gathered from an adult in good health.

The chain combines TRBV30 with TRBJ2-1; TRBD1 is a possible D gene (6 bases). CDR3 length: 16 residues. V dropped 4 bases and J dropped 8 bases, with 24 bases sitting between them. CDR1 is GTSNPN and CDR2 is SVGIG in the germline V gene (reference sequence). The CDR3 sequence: CAWTPNWGTPRYEQFF. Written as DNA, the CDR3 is TGTGCCTGGACCCCCAATTGGGGGACACCCCGATATGAGCAGTTCTTC. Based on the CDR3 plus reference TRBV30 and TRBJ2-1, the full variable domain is SQTIHQWPATLVQPVGSPLSLECTVEGTSNPNLYWYRQAAGRGLQLLFYSVGIGQISSEVPQNLSASRPQDRQFILSSKKLLLSDSGFYLCAWTPNWGTPRYEQFFGPGTRLTVL.

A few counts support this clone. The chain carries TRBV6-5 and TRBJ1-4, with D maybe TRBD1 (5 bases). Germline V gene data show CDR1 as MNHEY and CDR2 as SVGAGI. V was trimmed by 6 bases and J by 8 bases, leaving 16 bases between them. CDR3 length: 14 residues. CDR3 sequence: CASRPDSSREKLFF. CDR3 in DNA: TGTGCCAGCAGACCCGACAGCTCCCGGGAAAAACTGTTTTTT.

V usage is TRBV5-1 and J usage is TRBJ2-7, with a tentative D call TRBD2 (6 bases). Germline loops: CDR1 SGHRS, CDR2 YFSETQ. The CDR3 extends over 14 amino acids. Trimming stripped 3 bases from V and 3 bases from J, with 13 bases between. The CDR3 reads CASSSHRTNYEQYF. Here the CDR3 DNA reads TGCGCCAGCAGCTCCCATCGGACTAACTACGAGCAGTACTTC.

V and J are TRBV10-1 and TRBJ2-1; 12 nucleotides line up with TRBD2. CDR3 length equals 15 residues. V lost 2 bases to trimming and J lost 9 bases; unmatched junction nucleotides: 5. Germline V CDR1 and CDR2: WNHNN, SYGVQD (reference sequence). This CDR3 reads CASSEGLAGRGEQFF. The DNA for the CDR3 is TGCGCCAGCAGTGAGGGACTAGCGGGGCGGGGTGAGCAGTTCTTC.

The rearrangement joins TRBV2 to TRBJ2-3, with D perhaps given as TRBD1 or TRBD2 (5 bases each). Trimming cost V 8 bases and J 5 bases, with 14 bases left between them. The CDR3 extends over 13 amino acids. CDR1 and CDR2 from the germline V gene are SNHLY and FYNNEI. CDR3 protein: CASRRDGQDTQYF. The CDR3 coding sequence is TGTGCCAGCCGAAGGGACGGTCAAGATACGCAGTATTTT.

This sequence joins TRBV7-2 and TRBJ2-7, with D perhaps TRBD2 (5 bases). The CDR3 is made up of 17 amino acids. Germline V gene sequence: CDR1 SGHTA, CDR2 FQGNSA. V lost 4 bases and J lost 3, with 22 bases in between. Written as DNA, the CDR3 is TGTGCCAGCAGCTACCCTCCAACTAGAATCCATAACTACGAGCAGTACTTC. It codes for CASSYPPTRIHNYEQYF. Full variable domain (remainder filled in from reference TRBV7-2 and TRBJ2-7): GAGVSQSPSNKVTEKGKDVELRCDPISGHTALYWYRQSLGQGLEFLIYFQGNSAPDKSGLPSDRFSAERTGGSVSTLTIQRTQQEDSAVYLCASSYPPTRIHNYEQYFGPGTRLTVT.

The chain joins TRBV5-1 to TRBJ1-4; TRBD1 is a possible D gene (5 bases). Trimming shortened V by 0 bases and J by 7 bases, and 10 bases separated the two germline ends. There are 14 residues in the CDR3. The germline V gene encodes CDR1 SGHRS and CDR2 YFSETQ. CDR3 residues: CASSLVGRTEKLFF. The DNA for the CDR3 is TGCGCCAGCAGCTTGGTGGGGCGTACTGAAAAACTGTTTTTT.

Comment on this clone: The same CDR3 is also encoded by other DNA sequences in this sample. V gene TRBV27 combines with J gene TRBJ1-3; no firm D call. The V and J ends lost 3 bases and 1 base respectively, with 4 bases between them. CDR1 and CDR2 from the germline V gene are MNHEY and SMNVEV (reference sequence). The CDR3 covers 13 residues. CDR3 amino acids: CASSFSSGNTIYF. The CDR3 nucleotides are TGTGCCAGCAGTTTCTCGTCTGGAAACACCATATATTTT.

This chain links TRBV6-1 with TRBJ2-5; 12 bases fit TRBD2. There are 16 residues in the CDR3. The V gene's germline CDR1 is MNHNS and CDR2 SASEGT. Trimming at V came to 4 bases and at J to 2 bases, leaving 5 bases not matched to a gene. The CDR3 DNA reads TGTGCCAGCAGTGGTCTAGCGGGGGGGAGTCAAGAGACCCAGTACTTC. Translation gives CASSGLAGGSQETQYF.

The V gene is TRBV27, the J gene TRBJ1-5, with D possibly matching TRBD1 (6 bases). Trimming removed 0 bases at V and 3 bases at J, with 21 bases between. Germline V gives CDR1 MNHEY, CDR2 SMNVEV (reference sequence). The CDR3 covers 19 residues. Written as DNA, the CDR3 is TGTGCCAGCAGTTTATCGGGCAGGGGCCGAGCGAGGATCAATCAGCCCCAGCATTTT. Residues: CASSLSGRGRARINQPQHF.

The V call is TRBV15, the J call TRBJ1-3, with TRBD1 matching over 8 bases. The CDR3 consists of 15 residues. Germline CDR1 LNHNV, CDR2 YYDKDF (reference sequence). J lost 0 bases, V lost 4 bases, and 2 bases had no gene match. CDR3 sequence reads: CATSTDRGSGNTIYF. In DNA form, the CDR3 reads TGTGCCACCAGCACCGACAGGGGCTCTGGAAACACCATATATTTT.